The 23 T cell receptor beta chains listed next were all sequenced from one sample in a study of blood T cell repertoires in COVID-19. The method was immunoSEQ multiplex PCR; TCRdb's version includes in-frame clones alone and lacks a portion of them. The sample records under 300,000 clones, around 84% being singletons. The source material was peripheral blood. These receptors came from a human donor with COVID-19, enrolled during active disease. The donor label of this sample is uncertain.

This clone turned up a few times. The chain links TRBV28 to TRBJ2-7; D is unresolved. V lost 2 bases and J 2 bases, leaving 7 bases between the germline ends. The germline V gene encodes CDR1 MDHEN and CDR2 SYDVKM. The CDR3 runs 13 residues. The CDR3 region is CASSLGPTYEQYF. DNA for the CDR3: TGTGCCAGCAGTTTAGGCCCCACCTACGAGCAGTACTTC.

This rearrangement joins TRBV2 to TRBJ1-6; 7 bases fit TRBD1. This CDR3 is 15 amino acids long. With 6 bases clipped from V and 10 bases from J, the junction kept 12 bases outside the gene matches. Germline CDR1 and CDR2: SNHLY and FYNNEI. CDR3 in DNA: TGTGCCAGCAGCGTCCGGACAGGAAAAGAATCACCCCTCCACTTT. It translates to CASSVRTGKESPLHF.

This chain uses TRBV20-1 with TRBJ1-1, with unresolved D. The CDR3 is 11 residues long. Germline CDR1 DFQATT, CDR2 SNEGSKA (reference sequence). This chain's CDR3 is CSAGLNTEAFF. The CDR3 bases are TGCTCCGCGGGCCTGAACACTGAAGCTTTCTTT.

The V call is TRBV7-2, the J call TRBJ2-1, with 12 bases lining up with TRBD1. From germline, CDR1 is SGHTA and CDR2 FQGNSA. The CDR3 totals 15 residues. J gave up 9 bases and V 4 bases, and 7 bases lay outside the gene matches. DNA of the CDR3: TGTGCCAGCAGCTCGGGACAGGGGGCGACTTCTGAGCAGTTCTTC. Its translation: CASSSGQGATSEQFF.

The gene calls are TRBV6-6 and TRBJ2-7; possible D gene TRBD1, 6 bases. V was trimmed by 5 bases and J by 1 base, leaving 15 bases between them. CDR3 length: 15 amino acids. Germline CDR1 MNHNY, CDR2 SVGAGI (reference sequence). The CDR3 loop is CASSPPGQLSYEQYF. In DNA, the CDR3 is TGTGCCAGCAGTCCACCAGGACAGCTTTCCTACGAGCAGTACTTC.

The chain couples TRBV18 to TRBJ2-3, with a weak D call TRBD1 (6 bases). The CDR3 consists of 15 residues. Germline lookup yields CDR1 KGHSH and CDR2 LQKENI. Trimming shortened V by 0 bases and J by 0 bases, and 7 bases separated the two germline ends. The CDR3 here is CASSPPGQSTDTQYF. In DNA, the CDR3 is TGTGCCAGCTCACCACCGGGACAAAGCACAGATACGCAGTATTTT.

The chain has TRBV18 and TRBJ1-2; the match to TRBD1 covers 7 bases. The germline CDR1 and CDR2 sequences are KGHSH and LQKENI. J gave up 4 bases and V 8 bases, and 16 bases lay outside the gene matches. The length of the CDR3 is 16 residues. The CDR3 region has the DNA TGTGCCAGCACGGACACCCCGACAGGGAACACCTATGGCTACACCTTC. Amino acids: CASTDTPTGNTYGYTF. Full variable domain (missing parts from reference TRBV18 and TRBJ1-2): NAGVMQNPRHLVRRRGQEARLRCSPMKGHSHVYWYRQLPEEGLKFMVYLQKENIIDESGMPKERFSAEFPKEGPSILRIQQVVRGDSAAYFCASTDTPTGNTYGYTFGSGTRLTVV.

The chain uses TRBV5-4 and TRBJ2-5; D is ambiguous. V dropped 1 base and J dropped 5 bases, with 12 bases sitting between them. The CDR3 has 14 residues. The germline V gene has CDR1 SGHNT and CDR2 YYREEE (reference sequence). This CDR3 is CASSLSGEWETQYF. The CDR3 DNA is TGTGCCAGCAGCTTGTCCGGAGAATGGGAGACCCAGTACTTC. The full variable domain, rest sourced from reference TRBV5-4 and TRBJ2-5, is ETGVTQSPTHLIKTRGQQVTLRCSSQSGHNTVSWYQQALGQGPQFIFQYYREEENGRGNFPPRFSGLQFPNYSSELNVNALELDDSALYLCASSLSGEWETQYFGPGTRLLVL.

Here the CDR3 reads CASSFDQGTYQPQHF. In DNA form, the CDR3 reads TGTGCCAGCAGTTTTGACCAGGGAACCTATCAGCCCCAGCATTTT. The V and J genes are TRBV28 and TRBJ1-5, with a tentative D call TRBD1 (5 bases). Germline V gene lookup returns CDR1 MDHEN and CDR2 SYDVKM. The germline V and J ends were trimmed by 3 bases and 5 bases, with 14 bases remaining between them. The length of the CDR3 is 15 residues.

In DNA, the CDR3 is TGTGCCAGCAGTTACTCGGAAGAGGTTGGCTACACCTTC. Residues: CASSYSEEVGYTF. The chain recombines TRBV6-5 with TRBJ1-2; D is ambiguous. Trimming removed 0 bases from V and 7 bases from J, with 9 bases in between. Germline V lookup: CDR1 MNHEY, CDR2 SVGAGI. The CDR3 length is 13 residues.

This clone was observed once. The CDR3 loop is CASSLKGAFRVFEGEAFF. The DNA for the CDR3 is TGTGCCAGCAGCTTAAAGGGGGCGTTTCGGGTTTTCGAAGGGGAAGCTTTCTTT. The chain links TRBV7-3 to TRBJ1-1, with 7 bases matching TRBD1. Per the germline V gene, CDR1 is SGHTA and CDR2 is FQGTGA. Trimming at V came to 1 base and at J to 8 bases, leaving 19 bases not matched to a gene. This CDR3 region has 18 residues.

This chain joins TRBV30 and TRBJ1-2; perhaps TRBD1 as D (5 bases). Trimming pared 8 bases from V and 4 bases from J, leaving 20 bases between. In germline, CDR1 is GTSNPN, CDR2 SVGIG (reference sequence). This CDR3 comprises 14 residues. The CDR3 DNA reads TGTGCCGTTGGAGGGGAGCCCCTGGCCTATGGCTACACCTTC. It specifies CAVGGEPLAYGYTF.

The rearrangement joins TRBV28 to TRBJ1-5; D is unresolved. V lost 7 bases to trimming and J lost 1 base, with 11 bases between them. Germline CDR1 reads MDHEN; CDR2 reads SYDVKM. There are 14 residues in the CDR3. The CDR3 DNA follows: TGTGCCAGCATACAACCGGGAAGCAATCAGCCCCAGCATTTT. Amino acids: CASIQPGSNQPQHF.

This clone was seen just once. The chain carries TRBV11-2 and TRBJ1-5; 10 bases align to TRBD1. The germline V gene has CDR1 SGHAT and CDR2 FQNNGV. Losses at the gene ends were 4 bases for V and 5 bases for J; bases not matched to a gene: 2. The CDR3 sequence is 14 residues long. The CDR3 DNA sequence: TGTGCCAGCAGCTGGACAGGGGGTGATCAGCCCCAGCATTTT. Translation gives CASSWTGGDQPQHF.

The gene calls are TRBV10-3 and TRBJ2-3; 11 bases map to TRBD2. This CDR3 is built from 14 residues. Germline V gene sequence: CDR1 ENHRY, CDR2 SYGVKD. V gave up 11 bases and J gave up 4 bases; unmatched junction bases: 8. The CDR3 bases are TGTGCCGCCTCTAGCGGGAGGACGTCAGATACGCAGTATTTT. This gives the protein CAASSGRTSDTQYF.

The chain couples TRBV28 to TRBJ1-1, with 10 bases that match TRBD1. Germline CDR1 is MDHEN and CDR2 is SYDVKM. With 6 bases clipped from V and 3 bases from J, the junction kept 16 bases outside the gene matches. CDR3 length: 18 residues. The CDR3, as DNA: TGTGCCAGCAGACGACAGGGGGCATGGAATGCGGGGGACACTGAAGCTTTCTTT. It encodes CASRRQGAWNAGDTEAFF.

This clone has only one observation. The chain couples TRBV25-1 to TRBJ2-2, with TRBD2 matching over 8 bases. The V segment lost 8 bases and the J segment 5 bases; nucleotides outside the gene matches: 10. Germline V gene sequence: CDR1 MGHDK, CDR2 SYGVNS. The CDR3 spans 15 residues. The CDR3 sequence: CASSLGGARTGELFF. The CDR3 DNA sequence: TGTGCCAGCTCCCTCGGGGGGGCGCGAACCGGGGAGCTGTTTTTT. Based on the CDR3 plus reference TRBV25-1 and TRBJ2-2, the full variable domain is EADIYQTPRYLVIGTGKKITLECSQTMGHDKMYWYQQDPGMELHLIHYSYGVNSTEKGDLSSESTVSRIRTEHFPLTLESARPSHTSQYLCASSLGGARTGELFFGEGSRLTVL.

The chain couples TRBV7-9 to TRBJ1-1; no definite D call. This CDR3 has 13 amino acids. The germline CDR1 and CDR2 sequences are SEHNR and FQNEAQ (reference sequence). Trimming left V 4 bases short and J 0 bases short, with 6 bases between. This chain's CDR3 is CASSSSMNTEAFF. The CDR3 DNA follows: TGTGCCAGCAGCTCCTCTATGAACACTGAAGCTTTCTTT.

This chain links TRBV29-1 with TRBJ2-1; 8 bases map to TRBD2. Germline CDR1 is SQVTM and CDR2 is ANQGSEA. The CDR3 length is 13 residues. V shed 7 bases and J 9 bases; nucleotides not matched to a gene: 11. This CDR3 reads CSAGAGEVGEQFF. Here the CDR3 DNA reads TGCAGCGCCGGAGCGGGGGAGGTGGGTGAGCAGTTCTTC.

The V and J genes are TRBV11-2 and TRBJ1-2, with 8 positions matching TRBD1. Trimming removed 3 bases from V and 3 bases from J; junction bases left unmatched: 3. The germline V gene encodes CDR1 SGHAT and CDR2 FQNNGV. The CDR3 has 14 amino acids. DNA for the CDR3: TGTGCCAGCAGCTTCGACAGGGGAGACTATGGCTACACCTTC. This codes for CASSFDRGDYGYTF.

The J gene is TRBJ2-5, the V gene TRBV30; TRBD1 matches at 7 bases. The germline CDR1 and CDR2 sequences are GTSNPN and SVGIG (reference sequence). The CDR3 is made up of 12 amino acids. Trimming removed 5 bases from V and 7 bases from J; junction bases left unmatched: 7. Here the CDR3 reads CAWQQGPWTQYF. CDR3 bases: TGTGCCTGGCAACAGGGGCCCTGGACCCAGTACTTC. Full variable domain (rest looked up from reference TRBV30 and TRBJ2-5): SQTIHQWPATLVQPVGSPLSLECTVEGTSNPNLYWYRQAAGRGLQLLFYSVGIGQISSEVPQNLSASRPQDRQFILSSKKLLLSDSGFYLCAWQQGPWTQYFGPGTRLLVL.

The chain uses TRBV18 and TRBJ2-7, with no clear D. Trimming cost V 5 bases and J 0 bases, with 11 bases left between them. The CDR3 is 14 residues long. From germline, CDR1 is KGHSH and CDR2 LQKENI. DNA for the CDR3: TGTGCCAGCTCAACGACACACGACTCCTACGAGCAGTACTTC. It encodes CASSTTHDSYEQYF.

The chain is built from TRBV12-3 or TRBV12-4 and TRBJ2-4, with 9 bases fitting TRBD1. This CDR3 region has 13 residues. V lost 2 bases to trimming and J lost 9 bases; unmatched junction nucleotides: 2. The CDR3 here is CASSLQGQGIQYF. In DNA, the CDR3 is TGTGCCAGCAGTTTACAGGGACAGGGCATTCAGTACTTC.